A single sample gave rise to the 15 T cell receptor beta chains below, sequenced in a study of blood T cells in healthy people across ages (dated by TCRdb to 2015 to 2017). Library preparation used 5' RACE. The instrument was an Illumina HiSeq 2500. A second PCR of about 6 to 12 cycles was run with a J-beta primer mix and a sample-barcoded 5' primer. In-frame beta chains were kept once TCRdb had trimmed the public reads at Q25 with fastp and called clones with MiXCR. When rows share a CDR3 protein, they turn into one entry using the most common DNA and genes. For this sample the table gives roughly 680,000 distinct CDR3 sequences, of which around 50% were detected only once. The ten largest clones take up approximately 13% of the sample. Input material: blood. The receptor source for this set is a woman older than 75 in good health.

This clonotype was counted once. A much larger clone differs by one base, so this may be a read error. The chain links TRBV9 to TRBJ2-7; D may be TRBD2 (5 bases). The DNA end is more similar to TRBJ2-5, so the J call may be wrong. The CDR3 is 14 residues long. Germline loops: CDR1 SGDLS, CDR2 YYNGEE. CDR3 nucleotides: TGTGTCAGCAGCGTAGGTGGAGGATCCGAGACCCAGTACTTC. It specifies CVSSVGGGSETQYF.

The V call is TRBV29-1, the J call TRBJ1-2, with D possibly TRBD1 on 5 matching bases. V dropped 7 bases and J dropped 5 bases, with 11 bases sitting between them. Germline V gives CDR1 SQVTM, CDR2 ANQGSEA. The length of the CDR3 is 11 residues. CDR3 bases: TGCAGCGGCCGGGGCGGTTATGGCTACACCTTC. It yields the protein CSGRGGYGYTF.

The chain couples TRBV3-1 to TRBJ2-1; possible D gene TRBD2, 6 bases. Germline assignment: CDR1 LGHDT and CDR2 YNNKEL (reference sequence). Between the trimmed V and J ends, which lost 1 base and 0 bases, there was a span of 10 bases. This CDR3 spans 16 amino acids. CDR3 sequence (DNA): TGTGCCAGCAGCCAAGCCGGGACTGGCTCCTACAATGAGCAGTTCTTC. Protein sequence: CASSQAGTGSYNEQFF.

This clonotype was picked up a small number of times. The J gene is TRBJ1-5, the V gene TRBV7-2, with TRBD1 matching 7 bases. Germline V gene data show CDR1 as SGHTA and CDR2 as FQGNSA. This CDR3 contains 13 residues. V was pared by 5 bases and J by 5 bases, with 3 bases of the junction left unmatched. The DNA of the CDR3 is TGTGCCAGCAGCCCCACAGGGGATCAGCCCCAGCATTTT. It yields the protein CASSPTGDQPQHF.

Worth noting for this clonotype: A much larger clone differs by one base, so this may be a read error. The CDR3 sequence is CASSSPSGGPHEQFF. CDR3 coding DNA: TGTGCCAGCAGTTCCCCTAGCGGGGGCCCCCATGAGCAGTTCTTC. The chain has TRBV28 and TRBJ2-1; 10 bases fit TRBD2. The length of the CDR3 is 15 residues. Germline V gene sequence: CDR1 MDHEN, CDR2 SYDVKM. V was clipped by 4 bases and J by 8 bases; unmatched bases: 8.

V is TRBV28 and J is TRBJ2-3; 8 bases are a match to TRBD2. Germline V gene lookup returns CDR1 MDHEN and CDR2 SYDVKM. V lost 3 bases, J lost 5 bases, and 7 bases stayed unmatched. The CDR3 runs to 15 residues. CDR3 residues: CASSFSGRGRDTQYF. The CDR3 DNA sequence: TGTGCCAGCAGTTTTTCCGGGAGGGGTAGAGATACGCAGTATTTT.

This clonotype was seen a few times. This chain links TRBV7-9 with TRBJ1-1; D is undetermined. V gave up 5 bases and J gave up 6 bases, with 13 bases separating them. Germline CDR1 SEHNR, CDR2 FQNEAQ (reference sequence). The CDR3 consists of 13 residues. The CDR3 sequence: CASSIEMRAEAFF. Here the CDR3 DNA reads TGTGCCAGCAGCATCGAAATGAGAGCTGAAGCTTTCTTT.

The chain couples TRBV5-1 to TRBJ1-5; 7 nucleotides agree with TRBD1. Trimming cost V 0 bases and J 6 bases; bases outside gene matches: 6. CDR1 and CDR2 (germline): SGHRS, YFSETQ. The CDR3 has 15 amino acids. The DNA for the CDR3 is TGCGCCAGCAGCTTGGATGGGACAGCTCTTCAGCCCCAGCATTTT. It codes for CASSLDGTALQPQHF. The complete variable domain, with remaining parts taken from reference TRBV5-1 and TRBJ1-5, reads KAGVTQTPRYLIKTRGQQVTLSCSPISGHRSVSWYQQTPGQGLQFLFEYFSETQRNKGNFPGRFSGRQFSNSRSEMNVSTLELGDSALYLCASSLDGTALQPQHFGDGTRLSIL.

The CDR3 spells CASSRFTGQFNSPLHF. The DNA for the CDR3 is TGTGCCAGCAGCCGATTCACAGGACAATTTAATTCACCCCTCCACTTT. This rearrangement joins TRBV7-2 to TRBJ1-6; TRBD1 might be the D (5 bases). This CDR3 contains 16 residues. V shed 5 bases and J shed 6 bases, with 17 bases lying between them. The germline V gene encodes CDR1 SGHTA and CDR2 FQGNSA.

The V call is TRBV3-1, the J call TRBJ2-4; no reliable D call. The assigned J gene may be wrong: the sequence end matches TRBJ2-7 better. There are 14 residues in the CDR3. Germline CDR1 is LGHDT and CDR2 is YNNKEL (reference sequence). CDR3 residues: CASSQDLGTYEQYF. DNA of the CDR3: TGTGCCAGCAGCCAAGATCTGGGTACCTACGAGCAGTACTTC.

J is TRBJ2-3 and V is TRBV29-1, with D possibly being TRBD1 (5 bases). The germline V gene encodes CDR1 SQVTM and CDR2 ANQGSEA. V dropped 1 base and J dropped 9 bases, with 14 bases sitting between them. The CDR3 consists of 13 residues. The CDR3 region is CSVEGGAVGTQYF. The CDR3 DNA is TGCAGCGTTGAAGGGGGCGCGGTTGGCACGCAGTATTTT.

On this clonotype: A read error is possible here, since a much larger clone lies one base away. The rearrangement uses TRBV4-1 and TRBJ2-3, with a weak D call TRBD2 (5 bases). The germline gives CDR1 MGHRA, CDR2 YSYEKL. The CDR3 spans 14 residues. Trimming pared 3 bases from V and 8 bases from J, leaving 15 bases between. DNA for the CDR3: TGCGCCAGCAGCCAGGGAGTAAAGCAAAGTACGCAGTATTTT. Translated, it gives CASSQGVKQSTQYF.

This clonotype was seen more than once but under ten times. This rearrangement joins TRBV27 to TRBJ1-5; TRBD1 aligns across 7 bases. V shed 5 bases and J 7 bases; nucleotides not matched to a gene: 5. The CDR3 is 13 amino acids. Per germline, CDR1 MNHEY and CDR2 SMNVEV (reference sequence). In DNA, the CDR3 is TGTGCCAGCAGTCCCACAGGGGAACAGCCCCAGCATTTT. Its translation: CASSPTGEQPQHF.

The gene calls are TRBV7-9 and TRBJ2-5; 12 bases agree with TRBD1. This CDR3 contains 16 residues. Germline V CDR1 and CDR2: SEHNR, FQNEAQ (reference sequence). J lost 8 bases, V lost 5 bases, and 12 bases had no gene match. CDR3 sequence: CASSHTPGQGANTQYF. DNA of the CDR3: TGTGCCAGCAGCCATACCCCGGGACAGGGGGCGAACACCCAGTACTTC.

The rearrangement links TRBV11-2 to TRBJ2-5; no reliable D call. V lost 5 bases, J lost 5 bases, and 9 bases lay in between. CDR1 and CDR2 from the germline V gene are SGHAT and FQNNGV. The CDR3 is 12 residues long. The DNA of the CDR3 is TGTGCCAGCAGCCCCCATAAGGAGACCCAGTACTTC. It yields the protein CASSPHKETQYF.